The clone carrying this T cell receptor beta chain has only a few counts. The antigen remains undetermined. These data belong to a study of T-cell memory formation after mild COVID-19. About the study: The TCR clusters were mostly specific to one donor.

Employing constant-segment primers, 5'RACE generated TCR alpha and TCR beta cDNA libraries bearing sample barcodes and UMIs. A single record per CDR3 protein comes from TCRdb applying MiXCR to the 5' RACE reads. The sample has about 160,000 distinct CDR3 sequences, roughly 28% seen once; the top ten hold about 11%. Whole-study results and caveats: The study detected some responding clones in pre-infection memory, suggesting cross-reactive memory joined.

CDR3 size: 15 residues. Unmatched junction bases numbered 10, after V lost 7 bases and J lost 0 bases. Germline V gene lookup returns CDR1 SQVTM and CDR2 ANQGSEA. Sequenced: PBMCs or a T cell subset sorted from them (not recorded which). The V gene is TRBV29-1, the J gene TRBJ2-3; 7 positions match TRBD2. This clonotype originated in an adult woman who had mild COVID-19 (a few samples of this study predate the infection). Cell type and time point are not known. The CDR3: CSAHTISGSTDTQYF. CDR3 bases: TGCAGCGCCCATACAATTAGCGGGAGCACAGATACGCAGTATTTT.